Following are 3 T cell receptor beta chains from one sample sequenced in a study of blood T cell repertoires in COVID-19. Generated by immunoSEQ multiplex PCR, the TCRdb table keeps only in-frame clones and is missing some. The sample holds approximately 250,000 clones, approximately 87% seen once. Sequencing was performed on peripheral blood. These receptors were taken from a man between 60 and 75 years old who had recovered from COVID-19.

In its sample, this clone was seen a few times. V gene TRBV6-6 combines with J gene TRBJ2-1, with D perhaps matching TRBD1 (6 bases). The CDR3 consists of 18 residues. Germline-derived CDR1 and CDR2 are MNHNY and SVGAGI (reference sequence). Trimming left V 5 bases short and J 6 bases short, with 26 bases between. The CDR3: CASSLWKALRGLSNEQFF. The DNA for the CDR3 is TGTGCCAGCAGTCTTTGGAAGGCCCTCAGGGGTTTAAGCAATGAGCAGTTCTTC.

The chain combines TRBV12-3 or TRBV12-4 with TRBJ2-7; tentatively, D is TRBD1 (5 bases). The CDR3 has 13 residues. V lost 5 bases and J lost 6, with 14 bases in between. The CDR3: CASSPQGFGEQYF. For the CDR3, the DNA is TGTGCCAGCAGTCCCCAGGGTTTCGGCGAGCAGTACTTC.

V is TRBV2 and J is TRBJ2-7, with D possibly TRBD2 on 5 matching bases. The CDR3 contains 13 residues. Germline V gene lookup returns CDR1 SNHLY and CDR2 FYNNEI. V lost 7 bases to trimming and J lost 0 bases, with 10 bases between them. CDR3: CASKADLSYEQYF. The CDR3 nucleotides read TGTGCCAGCAAAGCGGACCTCTCCTACGAGCAGTACTTC.